This T cell receptor (beta chain) was profiled in a study of blood T cell repertoires in COVID-19. At the level of the study: The origin of the acute and convalescent COVID-19 samples was the United States, Italy and Spain.

Participants were aged about 18 to 89 years from about two dozen US areas. The study assigned cohorts using participant-reported clinical history. Germline values: CDR1 SGHAT, CDR2 FQNNGV. V lost 1 base and J 4 bases, leaving 11 bases between the germline ends. The CDR3 consists of 15 residues. In the authors' methods: Estimation of nucleated cell counts relied on the amplification of reference gene primers. Clones were sequenced by immunoSEQ multiplex PCR, and TCRdb holds only the in-frame ones, with some missing. For V, J and clone size, that table is used; D and trimming come from the DNA. The sample lists more than 200,000 clones, roughly 84% occurring once.

The chain has TRBV11-2 and TRBJ2-1, with a weak D call TRBD1 (6 bases). Sample: PBMCs or T cells enriched from blood (not recorded which). The clonotype comes from a man aged 25 to 40 in a cohort exposed to, infected with or recovered from COVID-19 (not recorded which). The CDR3 protein is CASSLGGPIYNEQFF. The CDR3 DNA sequence: TGTGCCAGCAGCTTAGGGGGGCCTATATACAATGAGCAGTTCTTC.